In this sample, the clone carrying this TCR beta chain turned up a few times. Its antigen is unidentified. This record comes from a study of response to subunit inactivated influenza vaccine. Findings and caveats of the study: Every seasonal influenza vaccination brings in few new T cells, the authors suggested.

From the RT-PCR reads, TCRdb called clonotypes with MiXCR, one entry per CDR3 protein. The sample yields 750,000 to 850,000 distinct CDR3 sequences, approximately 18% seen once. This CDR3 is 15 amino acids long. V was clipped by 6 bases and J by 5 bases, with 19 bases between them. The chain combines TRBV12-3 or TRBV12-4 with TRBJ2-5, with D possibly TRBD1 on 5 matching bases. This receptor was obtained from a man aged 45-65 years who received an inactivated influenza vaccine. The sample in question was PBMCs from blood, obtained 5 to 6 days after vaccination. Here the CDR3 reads CASSPAISGWETQYF. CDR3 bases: TGTGCCAGCAGCCCAGCCATTTCAGGGTGGGAGACCCAGTACTTC.